The 30 T cell receptor beta chains given below trace back to one sample, sequenced in a study of blood T cell repertoires in COVID-19. TCRdb's table, derived via immunoSEQ multiplex PCR, lists solely in-frame clones and lacks some. The sample consists of about 120,000 clones, 75% to 85% of them appearing once. The source material was peripheral blood. The receptors come from a woman aged 50 to 60 with acute or convalescent COVID-19.

This clone was seen only once. The V gene is TRBV30, the J gene TRBJ1-1; weak D call: TRBD1 (6 bases). The CDR3 runs 16 residues. CDR1 is GTSNPN, CDR2 SVGIG, per germline (reference sequence). V was cut by 2 bases and J by 0 bases, with 16 bases left in between. The CDR3 region is CAWSHKDSPMNTEAFF. The CDR3 nucleotides are TGTGCCTGGAGTCATAAGGACAGCCCAATGAACACTGAAGCTTTCTTT.

The chain joins TRBV28 to TRBJ2-7; a possible D gene is TRBD2 (6 bases). From germline, CDR1 is MDHEN and CDR2 SYDVKM. The CDR3 runs 14 residues. V lost 7 bases and J 6 bases, leaving 19 bases between the germline ends. The CDR3: CASNPGTGRREQYF. The CDR3 region has the DNA TGTGCCAGCAACCCGGGGACTGGCCGCCGCGAGCAGTACTTC. Based on the CDR3 plus reference TRBV28 and TRBJ2-7, the full variable domain is DVKVTQSSRYLVKRTGEKVFLECVQDMDHENMFWYRQDPGLGLRLIYFSYDVKMKEKGDIPEGYSVSREKKERFSLILESASTNQTSMYLCASNPGTGRREQYFGPGTRLTVT.

The chain couples TRBV27 to TRBJ1-2; 12 nucleotides line up with TRBD1. V was pared by 5 bases and J by 6 bases, with 10 bases of the junction left unmatched. CDR3 length: 16 amino acids. Germline V gene data show CDR1 as MNHEY and CDR2 as SMNVEV (reference sequence). The CDR3 loop is CASSNRDRGRNNGYTF. In DNA form, the CDR3 reads TGTGCCAGCAGTAACCGGGACAGGGGGCGAAATAATGGCTACACCTTC.

This clone appeared a single time. The chain carries TRBV5-1 and TRBJ2-5, with 7 bases lining up with TRBD2. The germline CDR1 and CDR2 sequences are SGHRS and YFSETQ. Trimming removed 1 base from V and 5 bases from J; junction bases left unmatched: 8. There are 15 residues in the CDR3. The CDR3 DNA reads as TGCGCCAGCAGCTTGATGGGACTACAAGGGGAGACCCAGTACTTC. It encodes CASSLMGLQGETQYF. Complete variable domain (other parts from reference TRBV5-1 and TRBJ2-5): KAGVTQTPRYLIKTRGQQVTLSCSPISGHRSVSWYQQTPGQGLQFLFEYFSETQRNKGNFPGRFSGRQFSNSRSEMNVSTLELGDSALYLCASSLMGLQGETQYFGPGTRLLVL.

V gene TRBV5-4 combines with J gene TRBJ1-1, with 9 bases fitting TRBD1. The CDR3 has 11 residues. Germline V CDR1 and CDR2: SGHNT, YYREEE (reference sequence). J lost 11 bases, V lost 6 bases, and 5 bases had no gene match. The CDR3 here is CASKSGTGAFF. Here the CDR3 DNA reads TGTGCCAGCAAATCCGGGACAGGGGCTTTCTTT.

The rearrangement links TRBV9 to TRBJ1-3; D call uncertain. Germline CDR1 reads SGDLS; CDR2 reads YYNGEE. This CDR3 contains 13 residues. The V end was cut by 6 bases, the J end by 0 bases, with 7 bases between. The CDR3 here is CASTGSSGNTIYF. CDR3 bases: TGTGCCAGCACAGGAAGCTCTGGAAACACCATATATTTT. The variable domain in full, completed from reference TRBV9 and TRBJ1-3, reads DSGVTQTPKHLITATGQRVTLRCSPRSGDLSVYWYQQSLDQGLQFLIQYYNGEERAKGNILERFSAQQFPDLHSELNLSSLELGDSALYFCASTGSSGNTIYFGEGSWLTVV.

V gene TRBV12-3 or TRBV12-4 combines with J gene TRBJ2-1, with D perhaps matching TRBD1 (5 bases). The CDR3 spans 13 residues. Trimming left V 5 bases short and J 6 bases short, with 11 bases between. The CDR3 is CASSPQDTNEQFF. DNA of the CDR3: TGTGCCAGCAGTCCCCAGGACACCAATGAGCAGTTCTTC.

This chain connects TRBV5-1 to TRBJ1-3; D unclear. The V end lost 4 bases, the J end lost 1 base, and 6 bases lay between the germline ends. The CDR3 runs to 13 residues. The germline V gene encodes CDR1 SGHRS and CDR2 YFSETQ. CDR3 nucleotide sequence: TGCGCCAGCAGCGAGGGATCTGGAAACACCATATATTTT. Translation gives CASSEGSGNTIYF.

This rearrangement joins TRBV14 to TRBJ2-3, with 7 bases lining up with TRBD2. The CDR3 contains 15 residues. V was pared by 5 bases and J by 5 bases, with 10 bases of the junction left unmatched. The germline CDR1 and CDR2 sequences are SGHDN and FVKESK. In DNA form, the CDR3 reads TGTGCCAGCAGCTATGGACTAGGAAGAGGAGATACGCAGTATTTT. Protein sequence: CASSYGLGRGDTQYF.

The chain combines TRBV5-1 with TRBJ2-2; 9 bases align to TRBD1. After removal of 4 bases from V and 7 bases from J, the junction contained 14 bases not matched to a gene. The germline CDR1 and CDR2 sequences are SGHRS and YFSETQ. The CDR3 sequence is 17 residues long. The CDR3 DNA follows: TGCGCCAGCAGCCAATTCTTGACAGGGGGAAGGGACGGGGAGCTGTTTTTT. Its translation: CASSQFLTGGRDGELFF.

The rearrangement uses TRBV3-1 (or the pseudogene TRBV3-2) and TRBJ1-5, with D maybe TRBD1 (6 bases). The V and J ends lost 5 bases and 1 base respectively, with 9 bases between them. The length of the CDR3 is 14 residues. Germline-derived CDR1 and CDR2 are LGHDT and YNNKEL (reference sequence). Here the CDR3 DNA reads TGTGCCAGCAGCTTACAGGGAAGCAATCAGCCCCAGCATTTT. Translating it yields CASSLQGSNQPQHF.

Here the CDR3 reads CASSEFRESEQFF. The CDR3 nucleotides are TGTGCCAGCAGTGAATTCCGGGAATCTGAGCAGTTCTTC. This sequence joins TRBV6-1 and TRBJ2-1; D perhaps matches TRBD2 (5 bases). V lost 2 bases to trimming and J lost 9 bases, with 11 bases between them. Per the germline V gene, CDR1 is MNHNS and CDR2 is SASEGT. The CDR3 is 13 residues long.

The chain has TRBV9 and TRBJ2-7; 10 nucleotides agree with TRBD1. V trimming: 4 bases; J trimming: 6 bases; junction bases outside the gene matches: 7. Per germline, CDR1 SGDLS and CDR2 YYNGEE. The CDR3 extends over 14 amino acids. CDR3 sequence: CASSPGQGHIEQYF. The DNA of the CDR3 is TGTGCCAGCAGCCCGGGACAGGGGCATATCGAGCAGTACTTC.

This clone was observed a handful of times. The rearrangement joins TRBV2 to TRBJ1-1, with D tentatively TRBD1 (6 bases). Germline CDR1 SNHLY, CDR2 FYNNEI. The CDR3 has 15 amino acids. V gave up 6 bases and J gave up 1 base, with 15 bases separating them. DNA for the CDR3: TGTGCCAGCAGCAACTCGGGACACCAGAACACTGAAGCTTTCTTT. As protein: CASSNSGHQNTEAFF.

There are a few counts of this clone. DNA for the CDR3: TGTGCCTGGAGTGTACGGGGGACTGTGGTCACCGTGAACACTGAAGCTTTCTTT. It translates to CAWSVRGTVVTVNTEAFF. The genes are TRBV30 and TRBJ1-1; TRBD1 might be the D (5 bases). This CDR3 spans 18 amino acids. CDR1 is GTSNPN, CDR2 SVGIG, per germline (reference sequence). The V gene lost 0 bases and the J gene lost 0 bases, with 20 bases spanning the gap. Filled out from reference TRBV30 and TRBJ1-1, the complete variable domain reads SQTIHQWPATLVQPVGSPLSLECTVEGTSNPNLYWYRQAAGRGLQLLFYSVGIGQISSEVPQNLSASRPQDRQFILSSKKLLLSDSGFYLCAWSVRGTVVTVNTEAFFGQGTRLTVV.

The chain recombines TRBV3-1 (or the pseudogene TRBV3-2) with TRBJ2-2, with a possible D match to TRBD1 (6 bases). The CDR3 length is 16 residues. The germline gives CDR1 LGHDT, CDR2 YNNKEL (reference sequence). The ends were cut back, 2 bases at V and 3 bases at J, with 13 bases in the middle. The CDR3 is CASSQTGTTDTGELFF. The CDR3 nucleotides are TGTGCCAGCAGCCAAACCGGGACAACCGACACCGGGGAGCTGTTTTTT.

V and J are TRBV10-2 and TRBJ1-2, with D unclear. The CDR3 has 15 amino acids. V lost 0 bases, J lost 2 bases, and 10 bases lay in between. Germline V gene sequence: CDR1 WSHSY, CDR2 SAAADI. CDR3 in DNA: TGCGCCAGCAGTGAGTCGCGGTTGACGAACTATGGCTACACCTTC. Protein product: CASSESRLTNYGYTF.

V gene TRBV29-1 combines with J gene TRBJ1-5, with D unclear. Trimming cost V 4 bases and J 3 bases, with 10 bases left between them. This CDR3 has 13 amino acids. CDR1 is SQVTM and CDR2 is ANQGSEA in the germline V gene. The CDR3 DNA sequence: TGCAGCGTTGCCCCACAGTACAATCAGCCCCAGCATTTT. The encoded protein is CSVAPQYNQPQHF.

The sample holds a few counts of this clone. This chain uses TRBV5-1 with TRBJ1-1; 7 bases are a match to TRBD1. Germline-derived CDR1 and CDR2 are SGHRS and YFSETQ. The V segment lost 9 bases and the J segment 3 bases; nucleotides outside the gene matches: 5. The CDR3 consists of 12 residues. Written as DNA, the CDR3 is TGCGCCACTTCAACAGGGGACACTGAAGCTTTCTTT. Amino acids: CATSTGDTEAFF.

The chain employs TRBV29-1 and TRBJ1-3; TRBD1 is a possible D gene (5 bases). The CDR3 spans 13 residues. Germline V gives CDR1 SQVTM, CDR2 ANQGSEA. V lost 7 bases to trimming and J lost 2 bases, with 12 bases between them. The CDR3 region is CSAIRGAGNTIYF. Here the CDR3 DNA reads TGCAGCGCTATTCGGGGGGCTGGAAACACCATATATTTT. The full variable domain, completed using reference TRBV29-1 and TRBJ1-3, is SAVISQKPSRDICQRGTSLTIQCQVDSQVTMMFWYRQQPGQSLTLIATANQGSEATYESGFVIDKFPISRPNLTFSTLTVSNMSPEDSSIYLCSAIRGAGNTIYFGEGSWLTVV.

The chain uses TRBV6-5 and TRBJ2-1; D remains unclear. Germline lookup yields CDR1 MNHEY and CDR2 SVGAGI. This CDR3 spans 12 amino acids. Trimming cost V 0 bases and J 5 bases, with 2 bases left between them. The DNA of the CDR3 is TGTGCCAGCAGTTACTCTAACAATGAGCAGTTCTTC. Translated: CASSYSNNEQFF.

The rearrangement joins TRBV5-1 to TRBJ2-2; D gene unclear. The length of the CDR3 is 17 residues. Trimming cost V 3 bases and J 3 bases, with 18 bases left between them. Germline V CDR1 and CDR2: SGHRS, YFSETQ. DNA for the CDR3: TGCGCCAGCAGCTATGATCAGAGGTTGCTCGACACCGGGGAGCTGTTTTTT. Its translation is CASSYDQRLLDTGELFF.

This rearrangement joins TRBV30 to TRBJ1-3; D is unclear. Trimming shortened V by 0 bases and J by 3 bases, and 12 bases separated the two germline ends. CDR1 and CDR2 (germline): GTSNPN, SVGIG (reference sequence). The CDR3 sequence is 15 residues long. The CDR3 coding sequence is TGTGCCTGGAGTGTCCGGGATAGTGGTGGAAACACCATATATTTT. Translation gives CAWSVRDSGGNTIYF.

V is TRBV5-1 and J is TRBJ2-2; 7 bases line up with TRBD1. V gave up 4 bases and J gave up 2 bases; unmatched junction bases: 11. Germline-derived CDR1 and CDR2 are SGHRS and YFSETQ. This CDR3 has 17 residues. The DNA for the CDR3 is TGCGCCAGCAGCCCTTCCCCGGGACAGATAAACACCGGGGAGCTGTTTTTT. This gives the protein CASSPSPGQINTGELFF.

This chain connects TRBV6-6 to TRBJ1-2; 9 bases align to TRBD1. This CDR3 has 14 amino acids. Looked up from germline, CDR1 is MNHNY and CDR2 is SVGAGI (reference sequence). The junction had 6 bases not matched to a gene; V was cut back by 5 bases and J by 5 bases. CDR3 region: CASSPLDRGYGYTF. The DNA of the CDR3 is TGTGCCAGCAGTCCACTCGACAGGGGGTATGGCTACACCTTC.

This chain connects TRBV3-1 (or the pseudogene TRBV3-2) to TRBJ2-1, with 8 bases fitting TRBD1. The CDR3 totals 15 residues. The V segment lost 1 base and the J segment 15 bases; nucleotides outside the gene matches: 14. The germline CDR1 and CDR2 sequences are LGHDT and YNNKEL (reference sequence). This CDR3 reads CASSQVGATGGHPFF. CDR3 bases: TGTGCCAGCAGCCAAGTAGGAGCAACAGGGGGTCACCCGTTCTTC.

The chain links TRBV27 to TRBJ2-7, with TRBD1 matching 9 bases. The CDR3 is 16 residues long. Germline CDR1 MNHEY, CDR2 SMNVEV (reference sequence). Germline trimming cut 2 bases from V and 5 bases from J; bases unmatched to any gene: 10. CDR3 nucleotides: TGTGCCAGCAGTTTACGGGGACAGGGACGGAGTAACGAGCAGTACTTC. Amino acid sequence: CASSLRGQGRSNEQYF.

J is TRBJ2-3 and V is TRBV4-1; 10 bases are a match to TRBD2. The CDR3 is made up of 18 amino acids. Per the germline V gene, CDR1 is MGHRA and CDR2 is YSYEKL. J lost 1 base, V lost 4 bases, and 11 bases had no gene match. CDR3 nucleotides: TGCGCCAGCAGCCCCCCCAGAGTCCTAGCGGGGGGCACAGATACGCAGTATTTT. It specifies CASSPPRVLAGGTDTQYF.

This clone has only one observation. The genes are TRBV29-1 and TRBJ2-1, with a tentative D call TRBD1 (6 bases). V was cut by 5 bases and J by 6 bases, with 8 bases left in between. The germline V gene has CDR1 SQVTM and CDR2 ANQGSEA. This CDR3 has 11 residues. CDR3 nucleotides: TGCAGCGTTCCACAGGGCAATGAGCAGTTCTTC. It codes for CSVPQGNEQFF.

This chain joins TRBV15 and TRBJ1-1; D remains unclear. V was cut by 0 bases and J by 4 bases, with 9 bases left in between. Germline-derived CDR1 and CDR2 are LNHNV and YYDKDF (reference sequence). This CDR3 comprises 14 residues. The CDR3 bases are TGTGCCACCAGCAGAGATGCCCGGGTCACTGAAGCTTTCTTT. Encoded protein: CATSRDARVTEAFF. Filled out from reference TRBV15 and TRBJ1-1, the complete variable domain reads DAMVIQNPRYQVTQFGKPVTLSCSQTLNHNVMYWYQQKSSQAPKLLFHYYDKDFNNEADTPDNFQSRRPNTSFCFLDIRSPGLGDTAMYLCATSRDARVTEAFFGQGTRLTVV.